The clone carrying this TCR beta chain was recorded a few times. Its antigen is not identified. The sample belongs to a study of T-cell reconstitution after alpha-beta-depleted transplantation in children. Germline V gene lookup returns CDR1 SGHNT and CDR2 YENEEA. The CDR3 covers 14 residues. The V and J ends lost 4 bases and 8 bases respectively, with 16 bases between them. Overall study findings and caveats: From newly produced T cells came most of the T-cell counts and diversity one year after transplant. From surviving recipient T cells and thymic progenitors came the high day-60 TCRbeta diversity observed in some patients. In patients about two months after transplant, alpha-beta T cells reportedly arose from several hundred expanded graft clones.

The TCRbeta library incorporated unique molecular identifiers. Each CDR3 protein is one row after TCRdb ran MiXCR on the PCR reads. The sample has about 250,000 distinct CDR3 sequences; about 24% are singletons. The TCR was taken from a female patient between 2 and 15 years old who had a stem cell transplant for congenital amegakaryocytic thrombocytopenia, so the T cells may come from the graft donor. The material sequenced was PBMCs, mostly from graft donor cells, taken 360 days after TCRalphabeta/CD19-depleted stem cell transplant. The chain links TRBV11-3 to TRBJ2-3; unclear D gene. CDR3 DNA sequence: TGTGCCAGCAGCTCAGGCCCAGGAAAAACTACGCAGTATTTT. Translation: CASSSGPGKTTQYF.